One sample yielded the 8 T cell receptor beta chains listed below, sequenced in a study of beta chain features in type 1 diabetes. No antigens are known for them. Whole-study findings and limits: All four CD4+ subsets from Type 1 diabetes patients carried moderately but significantly shorter TCRB CDR3s.

The authors reverse transcribed all of the isolated RNA, so sequencing captured expressed TCRB transcripts. The protocol was immunoSEQ multiplex PCR, while the TCRdb copy is restricted to in-frame clones and leaves out a portion. Of about 99,000 clones detected, 28% appear once; the ten largest clones hold more than 0.45%. Sequences were obtained from central memory CD4+ T cells from blood. The receptors here all came from a woman younger than 30 with type 1 diabetes.

This chain uses TRBV5-1 with TRBJ1-5, with 7 nucleotides matching TRBD1. Germline V lookup: CDR1 SGHRS, CDR2 YFSETQ. J was trimmed by 4 bases and V by 5 bases; bases with no gene match: 3. The CDR3 has 13 residues. The CDR3 loop is CASRRDSNQPQHF. The CDR3 DNA follows: TGCGCCAGCAGACGGGACAGTAATCAGCCCCAGCATTTT.

In this sample, this clone turned up once. The gene calls are TRBV5-1 and TRBJ2-5, with a weak D call TRBD2 (5 bases). Trimming removed 0 bases from V and 0 bases from J, with 9 bases in between. The V gene's germline CDR1 is SGHRS and CDR2 YFSETQ. The CDR3 length is 15 residues. Here the CDR3 reads CASSLAGIHQETQYF. In nucleotides, the CDR3 is TGCGCCAGCAGCTTGGCCGGGATCCACCAAGAGACCCAGTACTTC.

The chain recombines TRBV28 with TRBJ1-1; D remains ambiguous. This CDR3 contains 12 residues. Germline CDR1 MDHEN, CDR2 SYDVKM. Trimming stripped 3 bases from V and 4 bases from J, with 6 bases between. The CDR3 nucleotides are TGTGCCAGCAGTTTGTTGAGCACTGAAGCTTTCTTT. Protein sequence: CASSLLSTEAFF.

The genes are TRBV6-1 and TRBJ2-1; 13 nucleotides match TRBD2. V shed 6 bases, J shed 6 bases, and the junction held 2 bases outside the gene matches. CDR1 is MNHNS and CDR2 is SASEGT in the germline V gene. The CDR3 is made up of 14 amino acids. The CDR3 is CASRRTSGSNEQFF. In DNA form, the CDR3 reads TGTGCCAGCAGAAGGACTAGCGGGAGCAATGAGCAGTTCTTC.

This clone was detected a few times. The chain carries TRBV19 and TRBJ2-1; TRBD1 matches 8 bases. The CDR3 consists of 14 residues. Germline V gene data show CDR1 as LNHDA and CDR2 as SQIVND (reference sequence). The V and J ends lost 3 bases and 9 bases, in that order; junction bases with no gene match: 7. The CDR3 DNA sequence: TGTGCCAGTAGTATTATCCAGGGGGCGGGTGAGCAGTTCTTC. This codes for CASSIIQGAGEQFF.

This clone was picked up a small number of times. The genes are TRBV7-2 and TRBJ1-2, with 10 nucleotides matching TRBD1. V trimming: 5 bases; J trimming: 8 bases; junction bases outside the gene matches: 11. Germline CDR1 and CDR2: SGHTA and FQGNSA. The CDR3 has 15 residues. The chain's CDR3 is CASSQLPGQGFGYTF. The DNA of the CDR3 is TGTGCCAGCAGCCAACTACCGGGACAGGGGTTCGGCTACACCTTC.

This clone was seen only a few times. The rearrangement links TRBV19 to TRBJ2-1; the match to TRBD2 covers 12 bases. The CDR3 loop spans 15 amino acids. The germline V gene has CDR1 LNHDA and CDR2 SQIVND (reference sequence). V shed 9 bases, J shed 9 bases, and the junction held 12 bases outside the gene matches. The CDR3 nucleotides read TGTGCCAGCCAGGACCTAGCGGGAGGGCCGGGTGAGCAGTTCTTC. It yields the protein CASQDLAGGPGEQFF.

This chain's CDR3 is CASSRDSGGNTIYF. Written as DNA, the CDR3 is TGTGCCAGCAGCCGAGACTCTGGGGGAAACACCATATATTTT. The chain links TRBV7-9 to TRBJ1-3; no firm D call. Deletions cut 5 bases from V and 4 bases from J, with 12 bases between. The CDR3 runs 14 residues. Germline V lookup: CDR1 SEHNR, CDR2 FQNEAQ (reference sequence).